These 10 T cell receptor beta chains originate from one sample sequenced in a study of T cells in localized non-small cell lung cancer. Repertoires were generated with immunoSEQ multiplex PCR, while TCRdb's copy carries only in-frame clones and drops some. Of around 50,000 clones in the sample, 75% to 90% were seen once. The source was peripheral blood, collected before any cancer treatment. The origin of the receptors is a woman aged 35 to 75 with stage I lung adenocarcinoma.

For the CDR3, the DNA is TGTGCCAGCAGCATAGCACCCGGTCAGCCCCAGCATTTT. It is translated as CASSIAPGQPQHF. The V call is TRBV5-5, the J call TRBJ1-5; D remains unclear. Deletions cut 4 bases from V and 6 bases from J, with 11 bases between. Looked up from germline, CDR1 is SGHKS and CDR2 is YYEKEE (reference sequence). This CDR3 is 13 amino acids long.

This sequence joins TRBV19 and TRBJ2-3; unclear D gene. The germline CDR1 and CDR2 sequences are LNHDA and SQIVND (reference sequence). Trimming removed 5 bases at V and 0 bases at J, with 9 bases between. The CDR3 is 14 amino acids. The CDR3 nucleotides read TGTGCCAGTAGTGGGAAGTCTAGCACAGATACGCAGTATTTT. Translating gives CASSGKSSTDTQYF.

The chain has TRBV19 and TRBJ1-2; no clear D gene. The CDR3 loop spans 13 amino acids. Germline assignment: CDR1 LNHDA and CDR2 SQIVND (reference sequence). V was clipped by 3 bases and J by 4 bases, with 9 bases between them. The DNA for the CDR3 is TGTGCCAGTAGTATTAGAGGCGGCTATGGCTACACCTTC. The encoded protein is CASSIRGGYGYTF.

Only one count was recorded for this clone. V is TRBV5-1 and J is TRBJ1-1, with 10 bases identical to TRBD1. V was clipped by 5 bases and J by 1 base; unmatched bases: 11. The CDR3 has 17 residues. Germline-derived CDR1 and CDR2 are SGHRS and YFSETQ. The CDR3 sequence: CASSRSGTGAPNTEAFF. The DNA for the CDR3 is TGCGCCAGCAGTCGCTCCGGGACAGGGGCCCCGAACACTGAAGCTTTCTTT.

The chain uses TRBV28 and TRBJ2-1; perhaps TRBD2 as D (6 bases). Germline CDR1 MDHEN, CDR2 SYDVKM. This CDR3 comprises 15 residues. V was cut by 6 bases and J by 2 bases, with 14 bases left in between. The CDR3 spells CASSSSGRTYNEQFF. In DNA form, the CDR3 reads TGTGCCAGCAGCTCCAGCGGGCGGACCTACAATGAGCAGTTCTTC.

This clone was counted a single time. This chain connects TRBV6-1 to TRBJ2-7, with a weak D call TRBD1 (5 bases). CDR3 length: 15 amino acids. Per germline, CDR1 MNHNS and CDR2 SASEGT. V was cut by 2 bases and J by 0 bases, with 11 bases left in between. The CDR3 nucleotides read TGTGCCAGCAGTGAACAGGGCGCGAGCTCCTACGAGCAGTACTTC. This translates into CASSEQGASSYEQYF.

This chain connects TRBV5-5 to TRBJ2-7, with TRBD1 identical over 7 bases. This CDR3 spans 17 amino acids. J was trimmed by 2 bases and V by 1 base; bases with no gene match: 12. Germline V gene lookup returns CDR1 SGHKS and CDR2 YYEKEE (reference sequence). The CDR3 reads CASSLYLGQPLAYEQYF. The CDR3 coding sequence is TGTGCCAGCAGCTTGTATTTGGGACAGCCCCTTGCCTACGAGCAGTACTTC.

The chain links TRBV4-3 to TRBJ2-3, with 11 nucleotides matching TRBD2. The CDR3 has 16 amino acids. V was clipped by 3 bases and J by 2 bases; unmatched bases: 4. The germline CDR1 and CDR2 sequences are LGHNA and YSLEER. This CDR3 is CASSQNSGGATDTQYF. The CDR3 bases are TGCGCCAGCAGCCAGAATAGCGGGGGGGCCACAGATACGCAGTATTTT.

The chain is built from TRBV27 and TRBJ1-5; 9 bases align to TRBD1. The CDR3 totals 15 residues. Germline V CDR1 and CDR2: MNHEY, SMNVEV (reference sequence). V gave up 3 bases and J gave up 4 bases; unmatched junction bases: 4. The CDR3 DNA is TGTGCCAGCAGTTTCCTTGGGACAGGGAATCAGCCCCAGCATTTT. Protein sequence: CASSFLGTGNQPQHF.

The chain is built from TRBV5-1 and TRBJ1-1; 7 positions agree with TRBD1. V shed 5 bases, J shed 1 base, and the junction held 5 bases outside the gene matches. Germline CDR1 SGHRS, CDR2 YFSETQ. The CDR3 contains 14 residues. This chain's CDR3 is CASSLRTGNTEAFF. DNA of the CDR3: TGCGCCAGCAGTCTGCGGACAGGGAACACTGAAGCTTTCTTT.